Reported below is one T cell receptor (beta chain). These data are taken from a study of T cell changes during pregnancy in multiple sclerosis. Per germline, CDR1 SNHLY and CDR2 FYNNEI. The CDR3 is 13 amino acids. The V and J ends lost 7 bases and 0 bases respectively, with 10 bases between them. Sequenced by immunoSEQ multiplex PCR; TCRdb stores in-frame clones only, minus some. The sample includes about 77,000 clones, approximately 89% seen only once; the top ten take under 2.5%. This sequence originates from a female donor with multiple sclerosis, enrolled in a pregnancy study. Sequences were derived from peripheral blood, sampled before pregnancy. V and J are TRBV2 and TRBJ2-7; D is possibly TRBD1 (6 bases). The CDR3 DNA follows: TGTGCCAGCATCCGGGACAACTCCTACGAGCAGTACTTC. This encodes CASIRDNSYEQYF.